This entry lists 3 T cell receptor beta chains sequenced from one sample in a study of Ad26.COV2.S vaccination and SARS-CoV-2 variants. The assay was immunoSEQ multiplex PCR, and TCRdb's table has in-frame clones only and misses some. The sample consists of 250,000 or so clones, approximately 88% of them appearing once. Treatment indicated: around 19 received Ad26.COV2.S at low or high dose, single or two shots; several received placebo; per-sample allocation not given. Sample collection was performed on day 63 after the first vaccine or placebo injection. The sample consisted of peripheral blood, taken in a trial of Ad26.COV2.S vaccine versus placebo. The receptors were gathered from a person aged 18-60 years who received the Ad26.COV2.S COVID-19 vaccine or a placebo.

The chain uses TRBV6-5 and TRBJ2-3, with no clear D. The germline CDR1 and CDR2 sequences are MNHEY and SVGAGI. The CDR3 length is 11 residues. The V end lost 7 bases, the J end lost 11 bases, and 13 bases lay between the germline ends. CDR3 residues: CASTVNRGQYF. CDR3 bases: TGTGCCAGCACAGTAAACCGCGGGCAGTATTTT.

V is TRBV6-9 and J is TRBJ2-1; D gene uncertain. This CDR3 comprises 13 residues. V dropped 2 bases and J dropped 7 bases, with 9 bases sitting between them. Germline CDR1 MNHGY, CDR2 SVAAGI. The DNA of the CDR3 is TGTGCCAGCAGTTATCAGGAATTGAATGAGCAGTTCTTC. This gives the protein CASSYQELNEQFF.

This clone was seen only once. J is TRBJ2-7 and V is TRBV7-9; 8 bases are a match to TRBD1. CDR3 size: 16 residues. Germline CDR1 is SEHNR and CDR2 is FQNEAQ (reference sequence). V gave up 4 bases and J gave up 3 bases; unmatched junction bases: 11. This chain's CDR3 is CASSSSTGTGDYEQYV. CDR3 bases: TGTGCCAGCAGCTCCTCGACCGGGACAGGCGACTACGAGCAGTACGTC.